The 29 T cell receptor beta chains reported below all come from one sample, sequenced in a study of a mutant IDH1 vaccine in newly diagnosed glioma. The protocol was immunoSEQ multiplex PCR, while the TCRdb copy is restricted to in-frame clones and leaves out a portion. The repertoire holds tens of thousands of clones, with about four fifths as singletons. These receptors are not linked to any known antigen. The time point denotes: week 47, end of study. One vaccine dose held 300 ug of mutant IDH1 20-mer peptide and came with topical imiquimod. The specimen comprised PBMCs, sampled from a glioma patient whose treatment included an IDH1 peptide vaccine. The receptors derive from a man in his forties or fifties with glioma. Some clones in this sample may be carry-over from other donors' samples.

This clone occurred a few times. This chain joins TRBV30 and TRBJ1-1; 7 bases line up with TRBD1. There are 13 residues in the CDR3. V was clipped by 1 base and J by 3 bases; unmatched bases: 2. Germline V gene sequence: CDR1 GTSNPN, CDR2 SVGIG (reference sequence). The CDR3 nucleotides read TGTGCCTGGAGTGAGGGGGCGCACACTGAAGCTTTCTTT. Translating it yields CAWSEGAHTEAFF.

This clone was counted between two and nine times. The CDR3 nucleotides are TGCGCCAGCAAGCCTGACAGGGGGGAATACTATGGCTACACCTTC. Translating gives CASKPDRGEYYGYTF. This sequence joins TRBV5-1 and TRBJ1-2, with 9 bases aligning to TRBD1. This CDR3 has 15 amino acids. In germline, CDR1 is SGHRS, CDR2 YFSETQ. V shed 6 bases and J 3 bases; nucleotides not matched to a gene: 9.

This clone occurred a few times. This CDR3 is CATTGTGTGWSPLHF. Written as DNA, the CDR3 is TGTGCCACCACAGGGACCGGGACAGGGTGGTCACCCCTCCACTTT. The chain has TRBV15 and TRBJ1-6, with TRBD1 matching over 9 bases. V lost 7 bases and J lost 10; bases outside the gene matches: 11. Looked up from germline, CDR1 is LNHNV and CDR2 is YYDKDF (reference sequence). CDR3 size: 15 residues.

The V gene is TRBV11-2, the J gene TRBJ1-2; D is undetermined. Germline loops: CDR1 SGHAT, CDR2 FQNNGV. Trimming took 4 bases from V and 8 from J, leaving 8 bases between them. The CDR3 loop spans 11 amino acids. CDR3 nucleotide sequence: TGTGCCAGCAGCTCCCCTCAGGGCTACACCTTC. Translating it yields CASSSPQGYTF. Complete variable domain (other parts from reference TRBV11-2 and TRBJ1-2): EAGVAQSPRYKIIEKRQSVAFWCNPISGHATLYWYQQILGQGPKLLIQFQNNGVVDDSQLPKDRFSAERLKGVDSTLKIQPAKLEDSAVYLCASSSPQGYTFGSGTRLTVV.

This clone was counted a few times. The V and J genes are TRBV6-4 and TRBJ2-3, with D maybe TRBD2 (5 bases). The length of the CDR3 is 14 residues. V lost 4 bases and J lost 0, with 8 bases in between. Germline V gene lookup returns CDR1 MRHNA and CDR2 SNTAGT. The CDR3 DNA reads as TGTGCCAGCAGTGGCGGGCTGAGCACAGATACGCAGTATTTT. Its protein product is CASSGGLSTDTQYF.

Only a few counts were recorded for this clone. The chain is built from TRBV4-1 and TRBJ1-4; 8 bases match TRBD1. The ends lost 1 base at V and 8 bases at J; junction bases unmatched: 3. Germline CDR1 and CDR2: MGHRA and YSYEKL. This CDR3 is built from 14 residues. In DNA form, the CDR3 reads TGCGCCAGCAGCCAAGGGACAGGGTTAGAAAAACTGTTTTTT. The encoded protein is CASSQGTGLEKLFF.

This clone is judged medium-sized. The chain couples TRBV20-1 to TRBJ1-1, with D uncertain. The CDR3 consists of 11 residues. The germline V gene encodes CDR1 DFQATT and CDR2 SNEGSKA (reference sequence). V lost 1 base, J lost 2 bases, and 2 bases lay in between. The DNA of the CDR3 is TGCAGTGCTAGAGTAAACACTGAAGCTTTCTTT. This sequence encodes CSARVNTEAFF.

The chain has TRBV7-2 and TRBJ1-1; D gene unclear. Trimming removed 4 bases at V and 5 bases at J, with 14 bases between. Germline lookup yields CDR1 SGHTA and CDR2 FQGNSA. The CDR3 consists of 14 residues. CDR3 sequence reads: CASSSSRSWTEAFF. The CDR3 DNA is TGTGCCAGCAGCTCCTCGAGATCTTGGACTGAAGCTTTCTTT.

This clone was seen a single time. This sequence joins TRBV5-1 and TRBJ1-2, with a weak D call TRBD1 (6 bases). Trimming left V 0 bases short and J 8 bases short, with 14 bases between. The CDR3 sequence is 14 residues long. Germline CDR1 and CDR2: SGHRS and YFSETQ. The CDR3 coding sequence is TGCGCCAGCAGCTTGGCCTTACAGGACAGAGGCTACACCTTC. Amino acid sequence: CASSLALQDRGYTF.

The rearrangement joins TRBV27 to TRBJ1-2; 7 bases are a match to TRBD1. This CDR3 comprises 15 residues. V lost 0 bases and J lost 2; bases outside the gene matches: 3. CDR1 and CDR2 (germline): MNHEY, SMNVEV (reference sequence). The CDR3 DNA reads as TGTGCCAGCAGTTTATCACCGACAGGGAACTATGGCTACACCTTC. It encodes CASSLSPTGNYGYTF.

The rearrangement links TRBV4-1 to TRBJ2-3; D may be TRBD2 (6 bases). Germline V gene sequence: CDR1 MGHRA, CDR2 YSYEKL. CDR3 length: 17 residues. The V end was cut by 1 base, the J end by 4 bases, with 18 bases between. The CDR3 DNA is TGCGCCAGCAGCCAAGTTGGAGCGGGTTCGGAGGCAGATACGCAGTATTTT. Protein sequence: CASSQVGAGSEADTQYF.

The V and J genes are TRBV7-2 and TRBJ2-1; D perhaps matches TRBD1 (5 bases). V lost 5 bases, J lost 9 bases, and 14 bases lay in between. The CDR3 loop spans 13 amino acids. CDR1 SGHTA and CDR2 FQGNSA come from the germline V gene. The CDR3 is CASSMLLRGEQFF. CDR3 DNA: TGTGCCAGCAGCATGCTCCTTAGGGGTGAGCAGTTCTTC.

The rearrangement joins TRBV29-1 to TRBJ1-2, with D unresolved. CDR1 SQVTM and CDR2 ANQGSEA come from the germline V gene. CDR3 length: 12 residues. Trimming took off 2 bases at V and 5 bases at J, with 9 bases between the two ends. The CDR3 nucleotides read TGCAGCGTTGAAAGAGGAGCATATGGCTACACCTTC. This translates into CSVERGAYGYTF. Full variable domain (outside the CDR3, taken from reference TRBV29-1 and TRBJ1-2): SAVISQKPSRDICQRGTSLTIQCQVDSQVTMMFWYRQQPGQSLTLIATANQGSEATYESGFVIDKFPISRPNLTFSTLTVSNMSPEDSSIYLCSVERGAYGYTFGSGTRLTVV.

The chain couples TRBV7-9 to TRBJ1-4; D unclear. Per the germline V gene, CDR1 is SEHNR and CDR2 is FQNEAQ (reference sequence). The length of the CDR3 is 12 residues. V gave up 8 bases and J gave up 7 bases, with 11 bases separating them. The CDR3 DNA reads as TGTGCCAGCCAAGCTTGGGGTGAAAAACTGTTTTTT. It encodes CASQAWGEKLFF.

The chain links TRBV7-8 to TRBJ2-1, with a possible D match to TRBD1 (6 bases). The V end was cut by 5 bases, the J end by 9 bases, with 11 bases between. Germline V lookup: CDR1 SGHVS, CDR2 FQNEAQ. CDR3 length equals 12 residues. CDR3 loop: CASSVRGSEQFF. As DNA, the CDR3 is TGTGCCAGCAGCGTTAGGGGGAGTGAGCAGTTCTTC.

This chain uses TRBV5-4 with TRBJ2-7; no clear D. The CDR3 spans 12 residues. Trimming pared 0 bases from V and 5 bases from J, leaving 6 bases between. The germline CDR1 and CDR2 sequences are SGHNT and YYREEE (reference sequence). The CDR3 DNA is TGTGCCAGCAGCTTGGCCCCCCACGAGCAGTACTTC. Amino acids: CASSLAPHEQYF. The whole variable domain, filled in from reference TRBV5-4 and TRBJ2-7, reads ETGVTQSPTHLIKTRGQQVTLRCSSQSGHNTVSWYQQALGQGPQFIFQYYREEENGRGNFPPRFSGLQFPNYSSELNVNALELDDSALYLCASSLAPHEQYFGPGTRLTVT.

This chain joins TRBV7-2 and TRBJ2-7; maybe TRBD2 (8 bases). Trimming took 2 bases from V and 2 from J, leaving 16 bases between them. Per germline, CDR1 SGHTA and CDR2 FQGNSA. The CDR3 runs 16 residues. CDR3 bases: TGTGCCAGCAGCTTACGGGGGGGGGACAGTACCTACGAGCAGTACTTC. Translation gives CASSLRGGDSTYEQYF.

The rearrangement uses TRBV5-6 and TRBJ1-4; D not certain. This CDR3 region has 16 residues. V lost 0 bases and J lost 8, with 17 bases in between. Germline loops: CDR1 SGHDT, CDR2 YYEEEE. CDR3 nucleotide sequence: TGTGCCAGCAGCTTGGGGGTAAGAGGGATGACAGAAAAACTGTTTTTT. Its protein is CASSLGVRGMTEKLFF.

DNA for the CDR3: TGTGCCAGCTCACCACAACCACGCGGGGGCAACTATGGCTACACCTTC. Translated: CASSPQPRGGNYGYTF. V gene TRBV18 combines with J gene TRBJ1-2, with D perhaps matching TRBD1 (6 bases). The CDR3 contains 16 residues. Trimming shortened V by 1 base and J by 2 bases, and 14 bases separated the two germline ends. Germline CDR1 and CDR2: KGHSH and LQKENI.

The chain has TRBV29-1 and TRBJ2-4, with D possibly matching TRBD2 (7 bases). Trimming removed 5 bases from V and 6 bases from J, with 11 bases in between. Germline loops: CDR1 SQVTM, CDR2 ANQGSEA. This CDR3 comprises 12 residues. The CDR3 DNA follows: TGCAGCGTTCCGGCGGGGGCAAACATTCAGTACTTC. Amino acids: CSVPAGANIQYF.

In nucleotides, the CDR3 is TGTGCCAGCAGCGCCTCAGTCTCTGGAAACACCATATATTTT. Translation gives CASSASVSGNTIYF. The V and J genes are TRBV9 and TRBJ1-3; no firm D call. V dropped 3 bases and J dropped 0 bases, with 7 bases sitting between them. The CDR3 spans 14 residues. Looked up from germline, CDR1 is SGDLS and CDR2 is YYNGEE.

DNA of the CDR3: TGTGCCTGGAGTCGACAGGGGGCGAGCTCTGGAAACACCATATATTTT. The encoded protein is CAWSRQGASSGNTIYF. The chain recombines TRBV30 with TRBJ1-3; 10 nucleotides line up with TRBD1. The CDR3 is made up of 16 amino acids. Germline V gene data show CDR1 as GTSNPN and CDR2 as SVGIG (reference sequence). V gave up 2 bases and J gave up 0 bases; unmatched junction bases: 4.

The chain carries TRBV27 and TRBJ1-2; D call uncertain. The V gene lost 5 bases and the J gene lost 5 bases, with 9 bases spanning the gap. Germline values: CDR1 MNHEY, CDR2 SMNVEV (reference sequence). The CDR3 loop spans 12 amino acids. The CDR3 spells CASSTGPYGYTF. CDR3 bases: TGTGCCAGCAGTACGGGCCCTTATGGCTACACCTTC.

The chain carries TRBV19 and TRBJ1-6; D remains unclear. The V and J ends lost 3 bases and 15 bases respectively, with 15 bases between them. The CDR3 runs 13 residues. Germline V lookup: CDR1 LNHDA, CDR2 SQIVND (reference sequence). The CDR3 DNA follows: TGTGCCAGTAGTATCCAGCCAGAAAGACACCTCCACTTT. Translating it yields CASSIQPERHLHF.

J is TRBJ1-6 and V is TRBV5-5; no reliable D call. The CDR3 covers 13 residues. CDR1 is SGHKS and CDR2 is YYEKEE in the germline V gene (reference sequence). With 0 bases removed from V and 8 bases from J, the gap between germline ends came to 6 bases. Here the CDR3 DNA reads TGTGCCAGCAGCTTGGTGCTGGATTCACCCCTCCACTTT. Amino acid sequence: CASSLVLDSPLHF.

The J gene is TRBJ1-2, the V gene TRBV7-9; possibly TRBD1 for D (5 bases). The germline V and J ends were trimmed by 5 bases and 1 base, with 11 bases remaining between them. This CDR3 has 14 residues. Germline V CDR1 and CDR2: SEHNR, FQNEAQ (reference sequence). The CDR3 DNA follows: TGTGCCAGCAGCCAAATCGGGGGTAACTATGGCTACACCTTC. This gives the protein CASSQIGGNYGYTF.

This clone was seen only a few times. This chain joins TRBV18 and TRBJ1-1; D is possibly TRBD1 (6 bases). CDR1 KGHSH and CDR2 LQKENI come from the germline V gene. The CDR3 consists of 14 residues. V lost 4 bases and J lost 1, with 10 bases in between. This chain's CDR3 is CASSQGGRNTEAFF. The CDR3 DNA is TGTGCCAGCTCACAAGGGGGGAGGAACACTGAAGCTTTCTTT.

The rearrangement links TRBV10-3 to TRBJ1-5; D is uncertain. The CDR3 has 15 residues. Germline assignment: CDR1 ENHRY and CDR2 SYGVKD. V lost 3 bases, J lost 3 bases, and 12 bases lay in between. In DNA, the CDR3 is TGTGCCATCAGTGAAGTTTTGGCAGACAATCAGCCCCAGCATTTT. It specifies CAISEVLADNQPQHF.

This clone appeared a few times. The gene calls are TRBV10-1 and TRBJ1-1; D remains unclear. Trimming shortened V by 7 bases and J by 4 bases, and 10 bases separated the two germline ends. Per germline, CDR1 WNHNN and CDR2 SYGVQD (reference sequence). The CDR3 is 12 residues long. Here the CDR3 DNA reads TGCGCCAGCAACGGATGTAGCACTGAAGCTTTCTTT. Protein sequence: CASNGCSTEAFF.